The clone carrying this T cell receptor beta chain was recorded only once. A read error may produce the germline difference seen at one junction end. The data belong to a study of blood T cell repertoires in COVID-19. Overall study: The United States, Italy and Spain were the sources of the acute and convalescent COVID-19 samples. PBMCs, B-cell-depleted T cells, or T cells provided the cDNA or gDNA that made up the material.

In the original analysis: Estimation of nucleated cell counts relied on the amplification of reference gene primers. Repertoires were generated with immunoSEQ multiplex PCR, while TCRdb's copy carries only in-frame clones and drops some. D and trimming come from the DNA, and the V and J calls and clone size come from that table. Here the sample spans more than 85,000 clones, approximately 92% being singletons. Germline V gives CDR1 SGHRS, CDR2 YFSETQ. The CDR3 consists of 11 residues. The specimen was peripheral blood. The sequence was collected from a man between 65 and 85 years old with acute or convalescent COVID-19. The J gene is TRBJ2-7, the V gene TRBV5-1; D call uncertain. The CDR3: CASSPGYGQYF. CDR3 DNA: TGCGCCAGCAGCCCAGGATACGGGCAGTACTTC.